One sample yielded the 7 T cell receptor beta chains listed below, sequenced in a study of T cells in Graves' hyperthyroidism and ophthalmopathy. Amplified TCR beta CDR3 regions derived from RNA transcripts. The HTBI primer set drove a first-round RT-PCR of the TCR CDR3. TCRdb re-called the multiplex PCR reads with MiXCR, one entry per CDR3 protein. The sample contains more than 300,000 distinct CDR3 sequences, 17% of which appear only once. Sequences were obtained from blood. Source of these receptors: a woman aged 25 to 39 with Graves' hyperthyroidism that later progressed to Graves' ophthalmopathy.

The table lists this clonotype with a few counts. The junction and the germline gene differ at one end; a read error may be behind it. The rearrangement joins TRBV6-1 to TRBJ2-7; D possibly corresponds to TRBD1 (6 bases). In germline, CDR1 is MNHNS, CDR2 SASEGT. The CDR3 runs 14 residues. Written as DNA, the CDR3 is TGTGCCGGCAGTGGGGGCGTAACCAACTACGAGCAGTACTTC. This codes for CAGSGGVTNYEQYF.

The CDR3 DNA is TGTGCCAGCTCACCACCGGACAGGGCACGAGAGACCCAGTACTTC. Protein: CASSPPDRARETQYF. The chain employs TRBV18 and TRBJ2-5, with TRBD1 identical over 8 bases. The CDR3 sequence is 15 residues long. The V gene end was trimmed by 0 bases and the J gene end by 4 bases; junction bases not matched to a gene: 4. Per germline, CDR1 KGHSH and CDR2 LQKENI.

This clonotype occurred a few times. V gene TRBV20-1 combines with J gene TRBJ2-3; D might be TRBD1 (6 bases). CDR3 length: 14 amino acids. The V gene lost 5 bases and the J gene lost 1 base, with 13 bases spanning the gap. Germline V lookup: CDR1 DFQATT, CDR2 SNEGSKA (reference sequence). For the CDR3, the DNA is TGCAGTGCTCTGGACAGTATGGGCACAGATACGCAGTATTTT. Amino acid sequence: CSALDSMGTDTQYF.

The table lists this clonotype with a few counts. V is TRBV6-1 and J is TRBJ1-5; D remains unclear. Germline CDR1 is MNHNS and CDR2 is SASEGT. This CDR3 has 16 amino acids. Between the trimmed V and J ends, which lost 5 bases and 0 bases, there was a span of 14 bases. CDR3 loop: CASSPLAEVSNQPQHF. Written as DNA, the CDR3 is TGTGCCAGCAGTCCTCTCGCAGAGGTTAGCAATCAGCCCCAGCATTTT.

This clonotype appeared many times. The chain carries TRBV16 and TRBJ1-6; D is uncertain. The germline V and J ends were trimmed by 1 base and 7 bases, with 8 bases remaining between them. The CDR3 contains 14 residues. Germline V gives CDR1 KGHSY, CDR2 FQNENV. CDR3: CASSQFAGNSPLHF. For the CDR3, the DNA is TGTGCCAGCAGCCAATTTGCGGGGAATTCACCCCTCCACTTT.

Many counts were recorded for this clonotype. V gene TRBV2 combines with J gene TRBJ2-5; D gene unclear. CDR3 length: 12 residues. Trimming shortened V by 4 bases and J by 4 bases, and 7 bases separated the two germline ends. Germline CDR1 SNHLY, CDR2 FYNNEI. CDR3 bases: TGTGCCAGCAGTGTTGTAAGAGAGACCCAGTACTTC. Translation: CASSVVRETQYF.

This clonotype has at least ten counts. V is TRBV20-1 and J is TRBJ1-1, with no clear D. The CDR3 has 12 residues. The germline V gene has CDR1 DFQATT and CDR2 SNEGSKA (reference sequence). Trimming removed 6 bases at V and 3 bases at J, with 11 bases between. CDR3 bases: TGCAGTGCACAAAGGAGGGACACTGAAGCTTTCTTT. Amino acid sequence: CSAQRRDTEAFF.